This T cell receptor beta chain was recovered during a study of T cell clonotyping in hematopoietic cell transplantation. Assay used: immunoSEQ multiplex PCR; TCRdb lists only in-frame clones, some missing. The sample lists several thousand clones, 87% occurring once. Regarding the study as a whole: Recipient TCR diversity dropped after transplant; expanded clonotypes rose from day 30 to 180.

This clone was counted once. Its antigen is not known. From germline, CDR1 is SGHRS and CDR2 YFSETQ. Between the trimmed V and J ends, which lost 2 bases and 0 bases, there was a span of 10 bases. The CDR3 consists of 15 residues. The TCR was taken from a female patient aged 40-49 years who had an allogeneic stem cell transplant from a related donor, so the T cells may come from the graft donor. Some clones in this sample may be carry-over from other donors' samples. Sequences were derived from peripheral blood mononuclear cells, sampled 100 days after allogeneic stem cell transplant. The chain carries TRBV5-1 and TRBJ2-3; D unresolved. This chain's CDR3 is CASSFERASTDTQYF. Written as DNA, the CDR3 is TGCGCCAGCAGCTTCGAGAGAGCTAGCACAGATACGCAGTATTTT.